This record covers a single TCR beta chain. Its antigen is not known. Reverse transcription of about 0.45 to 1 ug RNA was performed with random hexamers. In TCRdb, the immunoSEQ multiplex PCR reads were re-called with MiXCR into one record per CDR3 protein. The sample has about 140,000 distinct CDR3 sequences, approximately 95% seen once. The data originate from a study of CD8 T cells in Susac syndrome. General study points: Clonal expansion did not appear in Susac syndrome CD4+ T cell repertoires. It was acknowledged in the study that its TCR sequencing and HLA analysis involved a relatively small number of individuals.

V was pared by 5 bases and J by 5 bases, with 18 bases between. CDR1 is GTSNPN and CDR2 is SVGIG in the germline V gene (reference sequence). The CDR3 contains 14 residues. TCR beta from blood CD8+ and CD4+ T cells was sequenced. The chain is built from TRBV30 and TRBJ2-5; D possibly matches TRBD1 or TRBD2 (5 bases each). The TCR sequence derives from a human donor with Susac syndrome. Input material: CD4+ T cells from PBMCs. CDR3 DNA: TGTGCCTGGGGTGAGCCAGGGACGAAGGAGACCCAGTACTTC. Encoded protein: CAWGEPGTKETQYF.